The 32 T cell receptor beta chains presented below share a single source sample, sequenced in a study of blood T cell repertoires in COVID-19. Libraries were prepared by immunoSEQ multiplex PCR; TCRdb keeps only in-frame clonotypes and omits some of them. The sample records some 130,000 clones, around 89% being singletons. The sample consisted of peripheral blood. The receptors stem from a man aged 60 to 75 with active or convalescent COVID-19.

This clone was seen only once. The chain has TRBV7-9 and TRBJ2-1, with 9 bases that match TRBD1. CDR3 size: 16 residues. The V gene end was trimmed by 5 bases and the J gene end by 4 bases; junction bases not matched to a gene: 9. CDR1 is SEHNR and CDR2 is FQNEAQ in the germline V gene (reference sequence). CDR3 region: CASSQYRGRFYNEQFF. CDR3 bases: TGTGCCAGCAGCCAATACAGGGGGCGCTTTTACAATGAGCAGTTCTTC.

This chain connects TRBV29-1 to TRBJ1-1, with 8 positions matching TRBD1. The germline V gene encodes CDR1 SQVTM and CDR2 ANQGSEA. CDR3 length equals 14 residues. V lost 4 bases, J lost 1 base, and 5 bases stayed unmatched. For the CDR3, the DNA is TGCAGCGTTGTAGGACAGGGAGGGAACACTGAAGCTTTCTTT. It encodes CSVVGQGGNTEAFF.

J is TRBJ2-1 and V is TRBV18, with 11 nucleotides matching TRBD2. The length of the CDR3 is 19 residues. Germline lookup yields CDR1 KGHSH and CDR2 LQKENI. Losses at the gene ends were 5 bases for V and 3 bases for J; bases not matched to a gene: 15. CDR3 bases: TGTGCCAGCTCATCCCCGTCGATTAGCGGGGGGGCGGACTACAATGAGCAGTTCTTC. Its translation: CASSSPSISGGADYNEQFF. The entire variable domain, with the rest obtained from reference TRBV18 and TRBJ2-1, is as follows: NAGVMQNPRHLVRRRGQEARLRCSPMKGHSHVYWYRQLPEEGLKFMVYLQKENIIDESGMPKERFSAEFPKEGPSILRIQQVVRGDSAAYFCASSSPSISGGADYNEQFFGPGTRLTVL.

V usage is TRBV5-1 and J usage is TRBJ2-5; the D gene is possibly TRBD2 (5 bases). The CDR3 runs to 19 residues. V was shortened by 3 bases and J by 1 base, with 25 bases between the two germline ends. Per germline, CDR1 SGHRS and CDR2 YFSETQ. This chain's CDR3 is CASSYNRFGSGASQETQYF. The CDR3 nucleotides read TGCGCCAGCAGCTATAATCGTTTTGGGAGTGGTGCCAGCCAAGAGACCCAGTACTTC.

This clone was counted only a few times. The V gene is TRBV25-1, the J gene TRBJ1-1; maybe TRBD1 (6 bases). The CDR3 is made up of 15 amino acids. From germline, CDR1 is MGHDK and CDR2 SYGVNS. V gave up 6 bases and J gave up 1 base, with 15 bases separating them. The CDR3 bases are TGTGCCAGCAGCCCTCGGACAGATAAGAACACTGAAGCTTTCTTT. Its protein is CASSPRTDKNTEAFF.

The count of this clone is one. The chain carries TRBV24-1 and TRBJ1-2, with 7 positions matching TRBD1. From germline, CDR1 is KGHDR and CDR2 SFDVKD. V shed 2 bases, J shed 8 bases, and the junction held 16 bases outside the gene matches. The CDR3 length is 17 residues. CDR3 sequence reads: CATSDSGTEVWQGGYTF. CDR3 nucleotides: TGTGCCACCAGTGATTCCGGGACAGAGGTCTGGCAAGGGGGCTACACCTTC.

The chain has TRBV2 and TRBJ2-7; D gene unclear. This CDR3 contains 13 residues. The germline V gene has CDR1 SNHLY and CDR2 FYNNEI. With 0 bases removed from V and 0 bases from J, the gap between germline ends came to 3 bases. CDR3 protein: CASSEALSYEQYF. CDR3 nucleotide sequence: TGTGCCAGCAGTGAAGCTCTCTCCTACGAGCAGTACTTC.

The chain combines TRBV6-5 with TRBJ1-1, with D perhaps matching TRBD1 (5 bases). Trimming removed 2 bases at V and 5 bases at J, with 12 bases between. Per germline, CDR1 MNHEY and CDR2 SVGAGI. The CDR3 extends over 14 amino acids. This chain's CDR3 is CASSYVQGGTEAFF. Written as DNA, the CDR3 is TGTGCCAGCAGTTACGTTCAGGGCGGAACTGAAGCTTTCTTT.

This clone appeared a single time. The chain is built from TRBV3-1 (or the pseudogene TRBV3-2) and TRBJ1-5; D is ambiguous. The V gene's germline CDR1 is LGHDT and CDR2 YNNKEL (reference sequence). The CDR3 has 14 residues. The V end was cut by 0 bases, the J end by 11 bases, with 14 bases between. CDR3: CASSQEGQEWAQHF. CDR3 coding DNA: TGTGCCAGCAGCCAAGAGGGCCAGGAATGGGCCCAGCATTTT.

The chain links TRBV27 to TRBJ2-5; possibly TRBD1 for D (6 bases). The CDR3 is made up of 14 amino acids. CDR1 is MNHEY, CDR2 SMNVEV, per germline (reference sequence). The germline V and J ends were trimmed by 5 bases and 5 bases, with 15 bases remaining between them. The CDR3 spells CASSLNRVGETQYF. Written as DNA, the CDR3 is TGTGCCAGCAGTCTGAACAGGGTTGGGGAGACCCAGTACTTC.

V and J are TRBV19 and TRBJ1-1, with D tentatively TRBD1 (5 bases). This CDR3 spans 16 amino acids. Between the trimmed V and J ends, which lost 1 base and 2 bases, there was a span of 14 bases. Germline values: CDR1 LNHDA, CDR2 SQIVND (reference sequence). The CDR3 sequence is CASSIGPGLPNTEAFF. The CDR3 nucleotides are TGTGCCAGTAGTATAGGTCCGGGACTCCCCAACACTGAAGCTTTCTTT.

This chain joins TRBV27 and TRBJ1-1; no clear D gene. The V end was cut by 1 base, the J end by 4 bases, with 10 bases between. The CDR3 sequence is 14 residues long. CDR1 is MNHEY, CDR2 SMNVEV, per germline (reference sequence). CDR3 protein: CASSLYGESTEAFF. Here the CDR3 DNA reads TGTGCCAGCAGTTTATATGGGGAGAGCACTGAAGCTTTCTTT.

This chain links TRBV4-1 with TRBJ2-5; weak D call: TRBD2 (5 bases). This CDR3 is 15 amino acids long. V was pared by 5 bases and J by 0 bases, with 13 bases between. CDR1 and CDR2 from the germline V gene are MGHRA and YSYEKL. The CDR3 protein is CASSVERGYQETQYF. Written as DNA, the CDR3 is TGCGCCAGCAGCGTTGAGAGAGGGTACCAAGAGACCCAGTACTTC.

The chain employs TRBV6-2 or TRBV6-3 and TRBJ1-5; no clear D. This CDR3 contains 13 residues. CDR1 is MNHEY and CDR2 is SVGEGT in the germline V gene. V dropped 5 bases and J dropped 0 bases, with 5 bases sitting between them. The CDR3 DNA follows: TGTGCCAGCAGTCCCAGTAGCAATCAGCCCCAGCATTTT. Amino acid sequence: CASSPSSNQPQHF.

This chain links TRBV5-4 with TRBJ1-1; 10 bases align to TRBD1. Germline V lookup: CDR1 SGHNT, CDR2 YYREEE (reference sequence). V dropped 0 bases and J dropped 4; count of bases not matched to a gene: 3. The CDR3 consists of 15 residues. Here the CDR3 reads CASSLEGQGTTEAFF. DNA for the CDR3: TGTGCCAGCAGCTTGGAGGGACAGGGGACCACTGAAGCTTTCTTT.

This chain uses TRBV7-2 with TRBJ2-2; possible D gene TRBD2, 6 bases. The CDR3 totals 15 residues. CDR1 SGHTA and CDR2 FQGNSA come from the germline V gene. Trimming pared 4 bases from V and 5 bases from J, leaving 14 bases between. CDR3 nucleotide sequence: TGTGCCAGCAGCTCCAGGGCCGGGGGAACCGGGGAGCTGTTTTTT. Residues: CASSSRAGGTGELFF. The full variable domain, rest sourced from reference TRBV7-2 and TRBJ2-2, is GAGVSQSPSNKVTEKGKDVELRCDPISGHTALYWYRQSLGQGLEFLIYFQGNSAPDKSGLPSDRFSAERTGGSVSTLTIQRTQQEDSAVYLCASSSRAGGTGELFFGEGSRLTVL.

This clone turned up a few times. The J gene is TRBJ1-1, the V gene TRBV9; a possible D gene is TRBD1 (5 bases). The CDR3 loop spans 14 amino acids. The V end lost 4 bases, the J end lost 3 bases, and 13 bases lay between the germline ends. Germline loops: CDR1 SGDLS, CDR2 YYNGEE. The CDR3 protein is CASSPAWGDTEAFF. CDR3 in DNA: TGTGCCAGCAGCCCTGCCTGGGGCGACACTGAAGCTTTCTTT. Based on the CDR3 plus reference TRBV9 and TRBJ1-1, the full variable domain is DSGVTQTPKHLITATGQRVTLRCSPRSGDLSVYWYQQSLDQGLQFLIQYYNGEERAKGNILERFSAQQFPDLHSELNLSSLELGDSALYFCASSPAWGDTEAFFGQGTRLTVV.

This chain joins TRBV2 and TRBJ2-5, with D possibly being TRBD1 (6 bases). Trimming cost V 8 bases and J 2 bases, with 15 bases left between them. Germline assignment: CDR1 SNHLY and CDR2 FYNNEI. The CDR3 runs to 14 residues. The CDR3 spells CASHGQSIQETQYF. DNA of the CDR3: TGTGCCAGCCACGGACAGTCTATACAAGAGACCCAGTACTTC.

The chain employs TRBV6-5 and TRBJ1-2; D gene uncertain. CDR3 length: 14 residues. Trimming stripped 6 bases from V and 6 bases from J, with 17 bases between. CDR1 and CDR2 (germline): MNHEY, SVGAGI. CDR3 coding DNA: TGTGCCAGCAGCCCCGGGATCGTGGGCGATGGCTACACCTTC. As protein: CASSPGIVGDGYTF.

CDR3 DNA sequence: TGCGCCAGCAGCTTGGCCGCAGGGAGGAAGACCCAGTACTTC. Translation: CASSLAAGRKTQYF. The chain is built from TRBV5-1 and TRBJ2-5; perhaps TRBD2 as D (6 bases). This CDR3 contains 14 residues. The ends were cut back, 0 bases at V and 6 bases at J, with 12 bases in the middle. Germline CDR1 reads SGHRS; CDR2 reads YFSETQ.

V gene TRBV6-2 or TRBV6-3 combines with J gene TRBJ2-7; 11 bases are shared with TRBD1. With V trimmed by 2 bases and J by 3 bases, 3 bases remained unmatched. The germline V gene encodes CDR1 MNHEY and CDR2 SVGEGT. The CDR3 length is 15 residues. The CDR3: CASSYKGTGGYEQYF. The DNA for the CDR3 is TGTGCCAGCAGTTACAAGGGGACAGGGGGCTACGAGCAGTACTTC.

This rearrangement joins TRBV7-2 to TRBJ1-2; 9 bases match TRBD1. Germline trimming cut 5 bases from V and 3 bases from J; bases unmatched to any gene: 7. Germline CDR1 SGHTA, CDR2 FQGNSA. This CDR3 has 15 amino acids. The CDR3 spells CASSPRDRVDYGYTF. The CDR3 nucleotides read TGTGCCAGCAGCCCGCGGGACAGGGTGGACTATGGCTACACCTTC.

The chain recombines TRBV7-2 with TRBJ1-4; D may be TRBD1 (6 bases). This CDR3 is built from 15 residues. Trimming pared 2 bases from V and 2 bases from J, leaving 9 bases between. Germline V gene data show CDR1 as SGHTA and CDR2 as FQGNSA. CDR3 in amino acids: CASSLSGVTNEKLFF. For the CDR3, the DNA is TGTGCCAGCAGCTTATCAGGGGTCACTAATGAAAAACTGTTTTTT. Full variable domain (missing parts from reference TRBV7-2 and TRBJ1-4): GAGVSQSPSNKVTEKGKDVELRCDPISGHTALYWYRQSLGQGLEFLIYFQGNSAPDKSGLPSDRFSAERTGGSVSTLTIQRTQQEDSAVYLCASSLSGVTNEKLFFGSGTQLSVL.

This sequence joins TRBV2 and TRBJ1-2, with D possibly matching TRBD1 (6 bases). Trimming removed 0 bases at V and 6 bases at J, with 8 bases between. The CDR3 is 13 amino acids. Germline-derived CDR1 and CDR2 are SNHLY and FYNNEI. CDR3 amino acids: CASSEARGNGYTF. The CDR3, as DNA: TGTGCCAGCAGTGAAGCCAGGGGAAATGGCTACACCTTC.

The rearrangement uses TRBV30 and TRBJ1-2; possible D gene TRBD1, 6 bases. V lost 0 bases and J lost 4, with 9 bases in between. The CDR3 is 13 amino acids. CDR1 is GTSNPN, CDR2 SVGIG, per germline (reference sequence). For the CDR3, the DNA is TGTGCCTGGAGTGTCCAGGGGCCCTATGGCTACACCTTC. This encodes CAWSVQGPYGYTF.

This clone was recorded a few times. The rearrangement uses TRBV7-6 and TRBJ2-2; possible D gene TRBD1, 6 bases. This CDR3 is 15 amino acids long. The V and J ends lost 6 bases and 0 bases respectively, with 11 bases between them. CDR1 and CDR2 (germline): SGHVS, FNYEAQ. CDR3 in DNA: TGTGCCAGCAGACCTCAGGGGTCGAACACCGGGGAGCTGTTTTTT. This encodes CASRPQGSNTGELFF.

The rearrangement links TRBV7-6 to TRBJ2-2; 9 bases fit TRBD2. From germline, CDR1 is SGHVS and CDR2 FNYEAQ. Trimming took 5 bases from V and 4 from J; bases not matched to a gene: 17. This CDR3 has 19 residues. The CDR3 region is CASSGPRGRALPFTGELFF. CDR3 in DNA: TGTGCCAGCAGCGGACCCCGCGGGAGGGCCTTACCATTCACCGGGGAGCTGTTTTTT.

The J gene is TRBJ1-1, the V gene TRBV2, with 8 bases fitting TRBD1. Germline V CDR1 and CDR2: SNHLY, FYNNEI. The J segment lost 7 bases and the V segment lost 8 bases, leaving 6 bases of the junction unmatched. The CDR3 totals 12 residues. The DNA for the CDR3 is TGTGCCAGCGCAGGGGGCATCGGTGAAGCTTTCTTT. It translates to CASAGGIGEAFF.

The V gene is TRBV29-1, the J gene TRBJ2-1; 9 nucleotides line up with TRBD1. Germline V CDR1 and CDR2: SQVTM, ANQGSEA. The CDR3 length is 14 residues. After removal of 6 bases from V and 7 bases from J, the junction contained 10 bases not matched to a gene. CDR3 protein: CSVRGTGLRNEQFF. The DNA of the CDR3 is TGCAGCGTCCGGGGGACAGGGCTCAGGAATGAGCAGTTCTTC.

This chain uses TRBV4-1 with TRBJ2-4; tentative D call: TRBD2 (6 bases). The germline CDR1 and CDR2 sequences are MGHRA and YSYEKL. This CDR3 has 18 residues. The V end was cut by 0 bases, the J end by 0 bases, with 15 bases between. CDR3 sequence: CASSQDRLEGLAKNIQYF. CDR3 coding DNA: TGCGCCAGCAGCCAAGACAGGTTGGAGGGACTAGCCAAAAACATTCAGTACTTC.

This rearrangement joins TRBV24-1 to TRBJ2-2; D may be TRBD2 (6 bases). The V and J ends lost 5 bases and 6 bases respectively, with 9 bases between them. CDR1 and CDR2 from the germline V gene are KGHDR and SFDVKD. The CDR3 has 13 residues. The DNA for the CDR3 is TGTGCCACCAGTGTCGGGGGAGCCGGGGAGCTGTTTTTT. Residues: CATSVGGAGELFF.

The count of this clone is one. The rearrangement joins TRBV27 to TRBJ2-7; tentative D call: TRBD1 (5 bases). The CDR3 is 14 residues long. Looked up from germline, CDR1 is MNHEY and CDR2 is SMNVEV (reference sequence). Trimming left V 5 bases short and J 2 bases short, with 13 bases between. Here the CDR3 DNA reads TGTGCCAGCAGTGCCACCGGACAACCCTACGAGCAGTACTTC. Encoded protein: CASSATGQPYEQYF.